This T cell receptor (beta chain) was retrieved from a study of T cell responses to AZD1222 COVID-19 vaccine. V was clipped by 5 bases and J by 8 bases, with 22 bases between them. In germline, CDR1 is MNHNY, CDR2 SVGAGI (reference sequence). This CDR3 is built from 17 residues. TCRdb's copy holds only in-frame clones and misses some; the assay was immunoSEQ multiplex PCR. The sample shows 130,000 to 150,000 clones, less than 95% of them seen only once. Concerning this clone itself: Antigen specificity is unknown.

General study results and limits: With dominance at 160-218 and 743-854, vaccine-associated CD4 TCRs spanned spike.

V is TRBV6-6 and J is TRBJ1-6; D uncertain. This clonotype originated in an adult in good health. The specimen comprised peripheral blood, sampled on day 0 of AZD1222 vaccination. In nucleotides, the CDR3 is TGTGCCAGCAGTCGCATGGGGAGGGTATTCGGGGATTCACCCCTCCACTTT. Encoded protein: CASSRMGRVFGDSPLHF.